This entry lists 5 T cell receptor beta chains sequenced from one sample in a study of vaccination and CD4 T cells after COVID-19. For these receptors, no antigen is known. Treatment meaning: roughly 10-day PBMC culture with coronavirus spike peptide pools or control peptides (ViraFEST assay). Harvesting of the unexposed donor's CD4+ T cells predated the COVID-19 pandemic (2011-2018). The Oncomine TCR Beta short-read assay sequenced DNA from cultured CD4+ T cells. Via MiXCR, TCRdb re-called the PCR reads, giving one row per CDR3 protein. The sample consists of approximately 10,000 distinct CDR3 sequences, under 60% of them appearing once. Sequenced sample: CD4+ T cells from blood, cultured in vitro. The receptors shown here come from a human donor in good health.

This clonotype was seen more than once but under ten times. The CDR3 region is CASSGVKGTDTQYF. In DNA form, the CDR3 reads TGCGCCAGCTCAGGGGTAAAGGGCACAGATACGCAGTATTTT. V and J are TRBV10-1 and TRBJ2-3; maybe TRBD1 (6 bases). The ends were cut back, 8 bases at V and 1 base at J, with 13 bases in the middle. Germline V lookup: CDR1 WNHNN, CDR2 SYGVQD (reference sequence). The CDR3 contains 14 residues.

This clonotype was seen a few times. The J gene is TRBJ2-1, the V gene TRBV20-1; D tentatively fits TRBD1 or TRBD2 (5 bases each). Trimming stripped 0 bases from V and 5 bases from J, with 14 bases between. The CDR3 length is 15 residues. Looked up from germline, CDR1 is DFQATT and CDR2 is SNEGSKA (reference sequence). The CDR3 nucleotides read TGCAGTGCTAGAGATCCCTGGGACGGCAACAATGAGCAGTTCTTC. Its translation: CSARDPWDGNNEQFF.

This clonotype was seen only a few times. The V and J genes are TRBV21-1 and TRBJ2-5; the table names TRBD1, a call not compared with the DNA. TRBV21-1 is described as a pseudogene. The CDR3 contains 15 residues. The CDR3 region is CASIGILGPTEDQYF. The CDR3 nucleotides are TGTGCCAGCATCGGCATATTGGGGCCGACTGAGGACCAGTACTTC.

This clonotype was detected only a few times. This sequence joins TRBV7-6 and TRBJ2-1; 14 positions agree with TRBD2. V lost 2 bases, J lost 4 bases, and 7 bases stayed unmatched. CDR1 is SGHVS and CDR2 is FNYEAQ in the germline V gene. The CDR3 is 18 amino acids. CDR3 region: CASSLTVGLAGGYNEQFF. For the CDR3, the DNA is TGTGCCAGCAGCTTAACGGTTGGACTAGCGGGAGGTTACAATGAGCAGTTCTTC.

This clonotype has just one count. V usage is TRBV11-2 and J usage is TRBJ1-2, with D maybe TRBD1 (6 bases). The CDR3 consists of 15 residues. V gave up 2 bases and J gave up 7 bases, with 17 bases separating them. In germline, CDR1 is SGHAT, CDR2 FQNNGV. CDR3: CASSLLSTGLAGYTF. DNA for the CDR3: TGTGCCAGCAGCTTATTGTCTACAGGGCTTGCTGGCTACACCTTC.